This T cell receptor beta chain was observed in a study of CD4 T cells in relation to SARS-CoV-2 and coronaviruses. The study, taken as a whole, reports: Approximately 65% of donors had memory CD4+ clonotypes crossrecognizing SARS-CoV-2 and common cold coronavirus spike. Memory recall responses, not primary responses primed in culture, are what the assay detects. This crossreactivity analysis covered spike protein alone, no other viral proteins.

Method: immunoSEQ multiplex PCR; TCRdb's copy keeps in-frame clones and lacks some. The sample includes 35,000 to 40,000 clones, around 87% of them seen just once. Concerning this clone: The antigen remains unidentified.

This CDR3 has 16 amino acids. The ends lost 5 bases at V and 0 bases at J; junction bases unmatched: 3. From germline, CDR1 is SGHAT and CDR2 FQNNGV. The sequencing sample was made of memory CD4+ T cells from PBMCs. The V call is TRBV11-2, the J call TRBJ2-5; 13 bases align to TRBD2. The sequence derives from an adult with COVID-19. CDR3 sequence: CASSQGLAGNQETQYF. Here the CDR3 DNA reads TGTGCCAGCAGCCAGGGACTAGCGGGGAACCAAGAGACCCAGTACTTC.